This T cell receptor (beta chain) was profiled in a study of Ad26.COV2.S vaccination and SARS-CoV-2 variants. Assay: immunoSEQ multiplex PCR; the TCRdb copy retains only in-frame clones and omits some. The sample consists of 500,000 or so clones, 87% of them appearing once. As concerns this clone: The target antigen is unknown.

The treatment denotes: over 15 received Ad26.COV2.S at low or high dose, single or two shots; several received placebo; per-sample allocation not given. At day 63 after the first vaccine or placebo injection, samples were drawn. General study results and limits: Spike-specific responses of CD8+ and CD4+ T cells were reported to display substantial breadth after vaccination.

The CDR3 is made up of 13 amino acids. V lost 5 bases to trimming and J lost 6 bases, with 12 bases between them. Germline V CDR1 and CDR2: MNHEY, SVGEGT. The material was peripheral blood, obtained in a trial of Ad26.COV2.S vaccine versus placebo. V gene TRBV6-2 or TRBV6-3 combines with J gene TRBJ2-3; a possible D gene is TRBD1 (6 bases). The sequence was obtained from a person aged 18 to 59 who received the Ad26.COV2.S COVID-19 vaccine or a placebo. The CDR3 region has the DNA TGTGCCAGCAGTGCCTACAGGGCCGATACGCAGTATTTT. Its translation: CASSAYRADTQYF.